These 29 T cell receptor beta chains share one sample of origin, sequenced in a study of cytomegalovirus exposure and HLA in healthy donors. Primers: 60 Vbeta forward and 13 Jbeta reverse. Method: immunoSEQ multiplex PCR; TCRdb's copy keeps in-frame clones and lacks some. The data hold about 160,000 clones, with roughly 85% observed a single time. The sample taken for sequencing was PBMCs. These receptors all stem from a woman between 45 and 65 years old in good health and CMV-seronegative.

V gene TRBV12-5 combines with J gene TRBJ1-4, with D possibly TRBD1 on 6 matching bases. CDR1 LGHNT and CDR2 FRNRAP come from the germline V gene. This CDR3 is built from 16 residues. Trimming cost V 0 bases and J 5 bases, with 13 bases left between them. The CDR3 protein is CASGLVLSRGNEKLFF. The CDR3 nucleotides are TGTGCTAGTGGTTTGGTACTATCAAGGGGGAATGAAAAACTGTTTTTT.

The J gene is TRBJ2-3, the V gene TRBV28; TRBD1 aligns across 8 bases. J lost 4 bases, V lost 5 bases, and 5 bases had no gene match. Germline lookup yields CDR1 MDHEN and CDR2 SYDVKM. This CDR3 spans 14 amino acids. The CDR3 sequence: CASSIGQGADTQYF. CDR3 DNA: TGTGCCAGCAGTATCGGACAGGGTGCAGATACGCAGTATTTT.

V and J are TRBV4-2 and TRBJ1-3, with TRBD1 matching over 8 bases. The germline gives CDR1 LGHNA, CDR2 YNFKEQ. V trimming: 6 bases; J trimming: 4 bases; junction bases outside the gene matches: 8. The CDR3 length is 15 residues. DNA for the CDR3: TGTGCCAGCAGAAACGGACAGGGCGTCGGAAACACCATATATTTT. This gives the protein CASRNGQGVGNTIYF.

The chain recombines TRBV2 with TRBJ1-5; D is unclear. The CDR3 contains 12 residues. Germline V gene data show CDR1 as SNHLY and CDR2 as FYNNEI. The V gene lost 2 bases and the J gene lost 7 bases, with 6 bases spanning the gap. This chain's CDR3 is CASSETGQPQHF. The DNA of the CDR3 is TGTGCCAGCAGTGAAACGGGGCAGCCCCAGCATTTT. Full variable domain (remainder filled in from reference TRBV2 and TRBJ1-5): EPEVTQTPSHQVTQMGQEVILRCVPISNHLYFYWYRQILGQKVEFLVSFYNNEISEKSEIFDDQFSVERPDGSNFTLKIRSTKLEDSAMYFCASSETGQPQHFGDGTRLSIL.

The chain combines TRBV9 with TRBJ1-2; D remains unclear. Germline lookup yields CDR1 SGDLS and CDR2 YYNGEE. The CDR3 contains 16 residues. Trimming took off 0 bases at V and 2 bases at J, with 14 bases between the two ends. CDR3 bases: TGTGCCAGCAGCGTAGGTACCGGACGGGGAAACTATGGCTACACCTTC. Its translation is CASSVGTGRGNYGYTF.

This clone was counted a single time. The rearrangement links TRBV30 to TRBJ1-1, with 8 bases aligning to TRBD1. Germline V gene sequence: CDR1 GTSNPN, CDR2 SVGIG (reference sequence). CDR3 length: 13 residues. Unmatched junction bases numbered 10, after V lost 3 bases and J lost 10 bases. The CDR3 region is CAWSNSGGVGAFF. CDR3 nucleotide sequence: TGTGCCTGGAGCAATTCAGGGGGCGTGGGAGCTTTCTTT.

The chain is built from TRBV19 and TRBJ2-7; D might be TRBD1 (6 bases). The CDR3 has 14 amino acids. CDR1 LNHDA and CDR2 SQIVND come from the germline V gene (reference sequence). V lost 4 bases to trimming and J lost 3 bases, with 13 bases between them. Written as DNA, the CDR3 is TGTGCCAGTAGTAAACAGGGTCCGGGCTACGAGCAGTACTTC. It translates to CASSKQGPGYEQYF.

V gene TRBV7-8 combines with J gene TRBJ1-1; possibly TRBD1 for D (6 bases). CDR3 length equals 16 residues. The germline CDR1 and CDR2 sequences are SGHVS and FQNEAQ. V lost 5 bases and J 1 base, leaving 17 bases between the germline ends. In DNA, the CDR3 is TGTGCCAGCAGCCAACAGAGGGGACACACGAACACTGAAGCTTTCTTT. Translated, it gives CASSQQRGHTNTEAFF. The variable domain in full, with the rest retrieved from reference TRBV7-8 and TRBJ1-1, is GAGVSQSPRYKVAKRGQDVALRCDPISGHVSLFWYQQALGQGPEFLTYFQNEAQLDKSGLPSDRFFAERPEGSVSTLKIQRTQQEDSAVYLCASSQQRGHTNTEAFFGQGTRLTVV.

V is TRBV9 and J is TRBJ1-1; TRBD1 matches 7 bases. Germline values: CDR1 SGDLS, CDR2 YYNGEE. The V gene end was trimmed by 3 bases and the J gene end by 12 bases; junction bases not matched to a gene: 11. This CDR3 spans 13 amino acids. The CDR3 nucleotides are TGTGCCAGCAGCGGAGGGACAGACTGGGGCCCTTTCTTT. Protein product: CASSGGTDWGPFF.

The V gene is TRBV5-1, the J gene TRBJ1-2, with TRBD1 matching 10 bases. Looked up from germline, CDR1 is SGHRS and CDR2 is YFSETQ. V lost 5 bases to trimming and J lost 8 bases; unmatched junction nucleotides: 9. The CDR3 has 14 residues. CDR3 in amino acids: CASRTGGLLSGYTF. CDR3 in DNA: TGCGCCAGCAGGACAGGGGGCCTTTTGAGCGGCTACACCTTC.

CDR3 in amino acids: CASSLGFGLAYNEQFF. The CDR3 coding sequence is TGTGCCAGCAGCTTAGGGTTTGGTCTAGCGTACAATGAGCAGTTCTTC. The rearrangement links TRBV7-2 to TRBJ2-1, with TRBD2 as a possible D gene (6 bases). V dropped 1 base and J dropped 4 bases, with 14 bases sitting between them. Germline V CDR1 and CDR2: SGHTA, FQGNSA. The CDR3 consists of 16 residues.

CDR3 DNA sequence: TGTGCCAGCAGCCGGGGCGACAGGGGTATGGAAAAACTGTTTTTT. Translated, it gives CASSRGDRGMEKLFF. The chain links TRBV5-5 to TRBJ1-4, with 8 bases fitting TRBD1. Germline lookup yields CDR1 SGHKS and CDR2 YYEKEE (reference sequence). This CDR3 spans 15 amino acids. Unmatched junction bases numbered 10, after V lost 4 bases and J lost 8 bases.

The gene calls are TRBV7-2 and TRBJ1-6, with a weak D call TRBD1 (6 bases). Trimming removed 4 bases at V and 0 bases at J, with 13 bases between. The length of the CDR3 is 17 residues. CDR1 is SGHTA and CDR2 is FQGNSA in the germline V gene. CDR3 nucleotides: TGTGCCAGCAGCTCCGCTACAGGGAGCTCCTATAATTCACCCCTCCACTTT. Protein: CASSSATGSSYNSPLHF.

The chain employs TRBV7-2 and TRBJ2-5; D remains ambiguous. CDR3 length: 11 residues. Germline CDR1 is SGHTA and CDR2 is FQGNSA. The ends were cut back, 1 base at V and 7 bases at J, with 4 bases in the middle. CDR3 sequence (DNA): TGTGCCAGCAGCTTAGTCGGGACCCAGTACTTC. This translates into CASSLVGTQYF. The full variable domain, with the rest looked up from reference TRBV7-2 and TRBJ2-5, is GAGVSQSPSNKVTEKGKDVELRCDPISGHTALYWYRQSLGQGLEFLIYFQGNSAPDKSGLPSDRFSAERTGGSVSTLTIQRTQQEDSAVYLCASSLVGTQYFGPGTRLLVL.

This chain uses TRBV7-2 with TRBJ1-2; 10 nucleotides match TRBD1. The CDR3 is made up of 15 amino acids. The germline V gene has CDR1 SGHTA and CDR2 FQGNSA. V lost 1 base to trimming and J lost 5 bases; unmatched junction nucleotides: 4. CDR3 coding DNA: TGTGCCAGCAGCTTAGGACAGGGGGCGGCTTATGGCTACACCTTC. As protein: CASSLGQGAAYGYTF. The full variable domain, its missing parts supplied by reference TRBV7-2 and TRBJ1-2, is GAGVSQSPSNKVTEKGKDVELRCDPISGHTALYWYRQSLGQGLEFLIYFQGNSAPDKSGLPSDRFSAERTGGSVSTLTIQRTQQEDSAVYLCASSLGQGAAYGYTFGSGTRLTVV.

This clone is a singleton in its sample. CDR3 in DNA: TGTGCCAGCAGCTTAGAACCACAGGGATATAGCAATCAGCCCCAGCATTTT. Amino acid sequence: CASSLEPQGYSNQPQHF. V and J are TRBV7-2 and TRBJ1-5; D possibly corresponds to TRBD1 (6 bases). Per germline, CDR1 SGHTA and CDR2 FQGNSA. V dropped 1 base and J dropped 0 bases, with 13 bases sitting between them. The CDR3 spans 17 residues.

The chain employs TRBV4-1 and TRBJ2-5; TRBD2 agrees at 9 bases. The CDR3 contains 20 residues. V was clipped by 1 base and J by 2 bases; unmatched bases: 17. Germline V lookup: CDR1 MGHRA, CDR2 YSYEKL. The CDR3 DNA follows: TGCGCCAGCAGCCAAGTTCTGCTAGCGGGGACTCTTTTGAAACAAGAGACCCAGTACTTC. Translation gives CASSQVLLAGTLLKQETQYF.

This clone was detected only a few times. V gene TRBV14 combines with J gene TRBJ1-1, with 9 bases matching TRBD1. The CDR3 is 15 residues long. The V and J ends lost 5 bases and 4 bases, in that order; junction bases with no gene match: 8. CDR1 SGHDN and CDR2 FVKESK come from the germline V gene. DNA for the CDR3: TGTGCCAGCAGCAAATATTACAGGGGGCCCACTGAAGCTTTCTTT. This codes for CASSKYYRGPTEAFF.

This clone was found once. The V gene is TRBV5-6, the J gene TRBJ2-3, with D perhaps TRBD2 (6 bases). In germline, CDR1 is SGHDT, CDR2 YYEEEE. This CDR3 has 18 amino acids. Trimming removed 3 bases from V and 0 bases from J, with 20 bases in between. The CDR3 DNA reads TGTGCCAGCAGCTCGACGCATTCTGGGACTTTCAGCACAGATACGCAGTATTTT. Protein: CASSSTHSGTFSTDTQYF. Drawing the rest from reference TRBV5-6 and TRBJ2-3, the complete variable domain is DAGVTQSPTHLIKTRGQQVTLRCSPKSGHDTVSWYQQALGQGPQFIFQYYEEEERQRGNFPDRFSGHQFPNYSSELNVNALLLGDSALYLCASSSTHSGTFSTDTQYFGPGTRLTVL.

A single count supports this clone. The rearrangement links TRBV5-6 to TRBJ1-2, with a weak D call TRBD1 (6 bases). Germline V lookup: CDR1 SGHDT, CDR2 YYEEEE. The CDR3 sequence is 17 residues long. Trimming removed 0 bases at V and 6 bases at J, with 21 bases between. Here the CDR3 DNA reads TGTGCCAGCAGCTTGGTTGGCTCCTACCTACAGGGTAATGGCTACACCTTC. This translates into CASSLVGSYLQGNGYTF.

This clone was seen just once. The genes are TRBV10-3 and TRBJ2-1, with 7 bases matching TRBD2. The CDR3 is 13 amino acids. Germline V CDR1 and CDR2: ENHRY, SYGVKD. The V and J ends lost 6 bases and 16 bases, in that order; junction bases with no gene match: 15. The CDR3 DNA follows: TGTGCCATCAGCGCTGGAAGAACGGGGGGAAAATTCTTC. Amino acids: CAISAGRTGGKFF.

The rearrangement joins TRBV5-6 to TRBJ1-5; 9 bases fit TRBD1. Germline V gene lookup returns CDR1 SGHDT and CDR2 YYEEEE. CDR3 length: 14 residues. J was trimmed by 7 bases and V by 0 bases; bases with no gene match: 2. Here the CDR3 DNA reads TGTGCCAGCAGCTTGGGACAGGGGGAACAGCCCCAGCATTTT. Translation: CASSLGQGEQPQHF.

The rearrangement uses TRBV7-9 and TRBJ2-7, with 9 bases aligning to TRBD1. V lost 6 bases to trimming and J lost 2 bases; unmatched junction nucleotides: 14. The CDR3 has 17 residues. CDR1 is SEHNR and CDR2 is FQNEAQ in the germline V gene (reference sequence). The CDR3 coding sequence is TGTGCCAGCAGTTCGACTATGTGGGGACAGGGAACCTACGAGCAGTACTTC. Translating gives CASSSTMWGQGTYEQYF. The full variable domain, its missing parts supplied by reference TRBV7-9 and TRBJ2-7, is DTGVSQNPRHKITKRGQNVTFRCDPISEHNRLYWYRQTLGQGPEFLTYFQNEAQLEKSRLLSDRFSAERPKGSFSTLEIQRTEQGDSAMYLCASSSTMWGQGTYEQYFGPGTRLTVT.

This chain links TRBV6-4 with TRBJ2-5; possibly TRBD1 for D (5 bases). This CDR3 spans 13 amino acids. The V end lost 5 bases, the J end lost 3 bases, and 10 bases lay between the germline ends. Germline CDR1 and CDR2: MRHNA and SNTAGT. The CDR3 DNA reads TGTGCCAGCAGTTCGAACAGGAAAGAGACCCAGTACTTC. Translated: CASSSNRKETQYF.

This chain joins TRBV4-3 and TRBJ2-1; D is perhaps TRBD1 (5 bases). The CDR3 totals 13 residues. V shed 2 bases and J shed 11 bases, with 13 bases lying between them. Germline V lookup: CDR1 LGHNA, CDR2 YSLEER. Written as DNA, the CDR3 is TGCGCCAGCAGCCAACCACCGACAGAGAAGCAGTTCTTC. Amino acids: CASSQPPTEKQFF.

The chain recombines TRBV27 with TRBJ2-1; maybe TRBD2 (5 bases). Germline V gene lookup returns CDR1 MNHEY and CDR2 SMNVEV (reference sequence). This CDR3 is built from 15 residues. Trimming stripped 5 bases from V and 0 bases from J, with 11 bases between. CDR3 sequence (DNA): TGTGCCAGCAGTCCAGCGGAGAGCTCCTACAATGAGCAGTTCTTC. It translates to CASSPAESSYNEQFF.

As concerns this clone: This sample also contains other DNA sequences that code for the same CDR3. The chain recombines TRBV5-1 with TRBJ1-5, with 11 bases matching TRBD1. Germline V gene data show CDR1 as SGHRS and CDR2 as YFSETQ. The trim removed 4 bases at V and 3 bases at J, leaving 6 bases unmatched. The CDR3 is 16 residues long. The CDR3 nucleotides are TGCGCCAGCAGCCCTGGGACAGGGGGGCCCAATCAGCCCCAGCATTTT. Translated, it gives CASSPGTGGPNQPQHF.

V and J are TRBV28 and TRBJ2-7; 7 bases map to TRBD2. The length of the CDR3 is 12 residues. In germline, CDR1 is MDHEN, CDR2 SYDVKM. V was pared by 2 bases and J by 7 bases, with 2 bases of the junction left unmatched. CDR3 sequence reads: CASSLRGGEQYF. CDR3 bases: TGTGCCAGCAGTTTACGCGGGGGAGAGCAGTACTTC.

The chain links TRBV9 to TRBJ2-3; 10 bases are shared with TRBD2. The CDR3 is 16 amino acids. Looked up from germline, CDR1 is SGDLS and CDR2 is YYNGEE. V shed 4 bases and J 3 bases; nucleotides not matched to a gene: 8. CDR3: CASSTGLAGGTDTQYF. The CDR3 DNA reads TGTGCCAGCAGCACAGGGTTAGCGGGGGGTACAGATACGCAGTATTTT.